The 17 T cell receptor beta chains listed next were all sequenced from one sample in a study of T cell changes during pregnancy in multiple sclerosis. Assay used: immunoSEQ multiplex PCR; TCRdb lists only in-frame clones, some missing. The profile shows about 98,000 clones, 92% of them singletons. The specimen was peripheral blood, collected after pregnancy. These receptors all stem from a female donor in good health, enrolled as a control in a pregnancy study.

The V and J genes are TRBV7-3 and TRBJ1-5; 7 bases agree with TRBD1. Trimming cost V 5 bases and J 4 bases; bases outside gene matches: 11. CDR3 length: 16 amino acids. Germline CDR1 reads SGHTA; CDR2 reads FQGTGA. CDR3 coding DNA: TGTGCCAGCAGCCGCCGGACAGGCGGATTTAATCAGCCCCAGCATTTT. Its translation is CASSRRTGGFNQPQHF.

This chain links TRBV4-1 with TRBJ2-7, with D maybe TRBD1 (6 bases). V was shortened by 4 bases and J by 1 base, with 11 bases between the two germline ends. CDR3 size: 14 residues. The germline gives CDR1 MGHRA, CDR2 YSYEKL. In nucleotides, the CDR3 is TGCGCCAGCAGCCCCAACAGGGCATCCTACGAGCAGTACTTC. It encodes CASSPNRASYEQYF.

The gene calls are TRBV7-8 and TRBJ1-1; D perhaps matches TRBD1 (5 bases). Trimming took off 0 bases at V and 5 bases at J, with 10 bases between the two ends. This CDR3 contains 14 residues. Germline CDR1 and CDR2: SGHVS and FQNEAQ. The chain's CDR3 is CASSLARGGTEAFF. The CDR3 DNA follows: TGTGCCAGCAGCTTAGCTCGGGGGGGAACTGAAGCTTTCTTT.

V gene TRBV18 combines with J gene TRBJ1-6; maybe TRBD1 (5 bases). Germline lookup yields CDR1 KGHSH and CDR2 LQKENI. This CDR3 has 16 residues. Trimming left V 6 bases short and J 7 bases short, with 19 bases between. The CDR3 coding sequence is TGTGCCAGCTCGATAGGACAACGGGGGGGAAATTCACCCCTCCACTTT. Protein: CASSIGQRGGNSPLHF.

The chain couples TRBV4-2 to TRBJ1-6, with D perhaps TRBD1 (5 bases). The germline V gene encodes CDR1 LGHNA and CDR2 YNFKEQ. Trimming took 0 bases from V and 5 from J, leaving 11 bases between them. The CDR3 contains 16 residues. CDR3 in DNA: TGTGCCAGCAGCCAAGATCCTATAGGGGATAATTCACCCCTCCACTTT. Amino acids: CASSQDPIGDNSPLHF.

CDR3 sequence reads: CASSYGGGNTDTQYF. In DNA form, the CDR3 reads TGTGCCAGCAGTTACGGGGGGGGTAACACAGATACGCAGTATTTT. The chain combines TRBV6-5 with TRBJ2-3; 7 nucleotides align to TRBD2. V lost 2 bases to trimming and J lost 2 bases; unmatched junction nucleotides: 4. The CDR3 has 15 residues. Germline values: CDR1 MNHEY, CDR2 SVGAGI.

V gene TRBV28 combines with J gene TRBJ2-1; the match to TRBD2 covers 8 bases. Germline V gene sequence: CDR1 MDHEN, CDR2 SYDVKM. V shed 7 bases and J 0 bases; nucleotides not matched to a gene: 11. This CDR3 contains 17 residues. For the CDR3, the DNA is TGTGCCAGCACCTCAGCGGGAGTACCAAGCTCCTACAATGAGCAGTTCTTC. Amino acid sequence: CASTSAGVPSSYNEQFF.

V usage is TRBV10-3 and J usage is TRBJ2-7, with 7 bases fitting TRBD2. The CDR3 runs 16 residues. J gave up 5 bases and V 4 bases, and 14 bases lay outside the gene matches. CDR1 is ENHRY, CDR2 SYGVKD, per germline. DNA of the CDR3: TGTGCCATCAGTGCCAGGGACGGGCTAGCGGACCACGAGCAGTACTTC. Translation gives CAISARDGLADHEQYF.

The chain carries TRBV27 and TRBJ2-6, with TRBD2 as a possible D gene (6 bases). The CDR3 loop spans 16 amino acids. V shed 0 bases and J shed 2 bases, with 8 bases lying between them. CDR1 and CDR2 (germline): MNHEY, SMNVEV (reference sequence). The CDR3 is CASSLSSGAGANVLTF. Here the CDR3 DNA reads TGTGCCAGCAGTTTATCATCGGGGGCTGGGGCCAACGTCCTGACTTTC.

By proportion, this clone is medium-sized (0.01 to 0.1%). V is TRBV30 and J is TRBJ1-1; no definite D call. The germline CDR1 and CDR2 sequences are GTSNPN and SVGIG (reference sequence). V was clipped by 0 bases and J by 5 bases, with 16 bases between them. This CDR3 spans 15 amino acids. The DNA for the CDR3 is TGTGCCTGGAGTGTACCGGCGGGGAGAAGGACTGAAGCTTTCTTT. Its translation: CAWSVPAGRRTEAFF.

The rearrangement uses TRBV27 and TRBJ2-7; maybe TRBD1 (5 bases). The V end lost 3 bases, the J end lost 5 bases, and 11 bases lay between the germline ends. Germline V gives CDR1 MNHEY, CDR2 SMNVEV (reference sequence). The CDR3 covers 13 residues. This CDR3 is CASSFKGSDEQYF. CDR3 in DNA: TGTGCCAGCAGTTTTAAGGGGTCGGACGAGCAGTACTTC.

The chain combines TRBV18 with TRBJ1-5; D ambiguous. CDR3 size: 16 residues. V shed 3 bases and J shed 0 bases, with 12 bases lying between them. CDR1 and CDR2 from the germline V gene are KGHSH and LQKENI. The CDR3 protein is CASSPGDIYSNQPQHF. In nucleotides, the CDR3 is TGTGCCAGCTCACCGGGTGACATCTATAGCAATCAGCCCCAGCATTTT.

The rearrangement links TRBV7-2 to TRBJ1-5; a weak D match, TRBD1 (5 bases). CDR1 is SGHTA and CDR2 is FQGNSA in the germline V gene. V lost 5 bases and J lost 1, with 12 bases in between. This CDR3 has 15 residues. The CDR3 sequence is CASSTTVMSNQPQHF. Written as DNA, the CDR3 is TGTGCCAGCAGCACGACAGTCATGAGCAATCAGCCCCAGCATTTT.

The V and J genes are TRBV15 and TRBJ2-7, with 7 bases identical to TRBD1. Trimming removed 0 bases from V and 2 bases from J; junction bases left unmatched: 7. This CDR3 comprises 16 residues. Looked up from germline, CDR1 is LNHNV and CDR2 is YYDKDF (reference sequence). CDR3 nucleotides: TGTGCCACCAGCAGAGAATACAGGGGTGTAGCCTACGAGCAGTACTTC. Translated: CATSREYRGVAYEQYF.

The chain links TRBV19 to TRBJ1-1; D gene ambiguous. Trimming took off 8 bases at V and 0 bases at J, with 16 bases between the two ends. The CDR3 is 15 amino acids. The germline V gene has CDR1 LNHDA and CDR2 SQIVND (reference sequence). The CDR3 is CASVPGGRVNTEAFF. In DNA, the CDR3 is TGTGCCAGTGTACCGGGTGGGAGGGTGAACACTGAAGCTTTCTTT.

This clone was counted once. The chain links TRBV9 to TRBJ1-1, with D possibly TRBD1 on 5 matching bases. V was pared by 3 bases and J by 0 bases, with 12 bases between. Germline loops: CDR1 SGDLS, CDR2 YYNGEE. The CDR3 is 15 residues long. The CDR3 loop reads CASSGRGGMNTEAFF. The CDR3 DNA reads as TGTGCCAGCAGCGGACGGGGGGGTATGAACACTGAAGCTTTCTTT.

The chain employs TRBV7-2 and TRBJ2-2, with 7 bases fitting TRBD2. Germline trimming cut 5 bases from V and 4 bases from J; bases unmatched to any gene: 7. Germline V CDR1 and CDR2: SGHTA, FQGNSA. The CDR3 sequence is 15 residues long. For the CDR3, the DNA is TGTGCCAGCAGCCTCCTTGCGGGGGTCACCGGGGAGCTGTTTTTT. Its translation: CASSLLAGVTGELFF.